This entry describes one T cell receptor (beta chain). The data are from a study of CD8 T cells in Susac syndrome. Germline CDR1 reads DFQATT; CDR2 reads SNEGSKA (reference sequence). This CDR3 region has 13 residues. V lost 6 bases and J lost 2, with 13 bases in between. Random-hexamer reverse transcription was applied to about 0.45 to 1 ug RNA. The method of amplification for TCR beta CDR3 was immunoSEQ multiplex PCR, covering 54 Vbeta and 13 Jbeta. In TCRdb, the immunoSEQ multiplex PCR reads were re-called with MiXCR into one record per CDR3 protein. This sample yields 150,000 to 200,000 distinct CDR3 sequences, of which 90% to 95% are seen a single time; more than 0.12% belongs to the top ten.

The sequenced material came from CD4+ T cells from PBMCs. This TCR came from a human donor in good health. The rearrangement joins TRBV20-1 to TRBJ1-1; D is possibly TRBD1 (5 bases). In DNA, the CDR3 is TGCAGTGCCTTTCGACAGATTAACACTGAAGCTTTCTTT. Translation: CSAFRQINTEAFF.